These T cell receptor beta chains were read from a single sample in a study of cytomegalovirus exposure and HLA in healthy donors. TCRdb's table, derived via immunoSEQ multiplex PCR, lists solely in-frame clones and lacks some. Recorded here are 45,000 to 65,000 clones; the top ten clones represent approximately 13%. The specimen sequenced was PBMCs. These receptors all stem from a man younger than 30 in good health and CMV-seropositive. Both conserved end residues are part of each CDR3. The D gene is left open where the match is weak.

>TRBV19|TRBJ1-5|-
CASISRNSNQPQHF
TGTGCCAGTATTTCTAGGAATAGCAATCAGCCCCAGCATTTT
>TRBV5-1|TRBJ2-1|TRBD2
CASSFSGTRGANEQFF
TGCGCCAGCAGCTTCTCCGGGACTAGAGGGGCTAATGAGCAGTTCTTC
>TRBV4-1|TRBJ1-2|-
CASSQLSTGSRYTF
TGCGCCAGCAGCCAGCTAAGTACAGGAAGTCGCTACACCTTC
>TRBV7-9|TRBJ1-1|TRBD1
CASSYRGPAFF
TGTGCCAGCAGCTACAGGGGCCCAGCTTTCTTT
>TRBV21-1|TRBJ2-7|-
CASSSSGGRGYEQYF
TGTGCCAGCAGCAGCTCCGGAGGCAGGGGGTACGAGCAGTACTTC
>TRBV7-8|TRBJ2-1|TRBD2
CASSLGGSGTSGNNEQFF
TGTGCCAGCAGCTTAGGGGGCTCCGGGACTAGCGGGAACAATGAGCAGTTCTTC
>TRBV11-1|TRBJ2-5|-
CASSSTGLVQETQYF
TGTGCCAGCAGCTCAACAGGGCTGGTCCAAGAGACCCAGTACTTC
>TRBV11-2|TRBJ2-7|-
CASSFHRGEGESYEQYF
TGTGCCAGCAGCTTCCACCGCGGAGAGGGGGAATCCTACGAGCAGTACTTC
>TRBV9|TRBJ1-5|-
CASGVGHSNQPQHF
TGTGCCAGCGGCGTAGGGCATAGCAATCAGCCCCAGCATTTT
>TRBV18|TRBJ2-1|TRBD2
CASSQTSGSYNEQFF
TGTGCCAGCTCACAGACTAGCGGGAGCTACAATGAGCAGTTCTTC
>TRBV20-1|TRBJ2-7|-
CSASQGQEQYF
TGCAGTGCTAGCCAGGGGCAGGAGCAGTACTTC
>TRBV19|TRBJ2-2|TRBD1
CASSATTGGIAGELFF
TGTGCCAGTAGTGCCACGACAGGGGGCATCGCCGGGGAGCTGTTTTTT
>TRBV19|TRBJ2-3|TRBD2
CASRKYGGADTQYF
TGTGCCAGTAGGAAATACGGGGGGGCGGATACGCAGTATTTT
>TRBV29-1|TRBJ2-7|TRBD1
CSVTGGSSYEQYF
TGCAGCGTTACAGGGGGTAGCTCCTACGAGCAGTACTTC
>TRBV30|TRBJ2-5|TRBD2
CAWSREGQETQYF
TGTGCCTGGAGTAGGGAGGGGCAGGAGACCCAGTACTTC
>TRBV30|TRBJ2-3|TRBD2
CAWSKAGGVPDTQYF
TGTGCCTGGAGTAAAGCGGGAGGTGTCCCAGATACGCAGTATTTT
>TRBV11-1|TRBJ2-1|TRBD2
CASSSPGLADNEQFF
TGTGCCAGCAGCTCACCGGGACTAGCGGACAATGAGCAGTTCTTC
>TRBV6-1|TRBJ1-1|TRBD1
CASSERTGGTEAFF
TGTGCCAGCAGTGAACGGACAGGGGGCACTGAAGCTTTCTTT